This T cell receptor beta chain was observed in a study of blood T cell repertoires in COVID-19 (dated by TCRdb to the early 2020s). About the investigation overall: Collaborator samples came from the United States, Italy and Spain and covered acute and convalescent phases of COVID-19. The prospective study material was composed of cDNA or gDNA derived from T cells, B-cell-depleted T cells, or PBMCs. Deeply sampled blood TCRbeta repertoires from subjects exposed to, actively infected with, or recovered from COVID-19 were included in the dataset. The repertoires were made available in a free public database intended to serve as a resource for research on the immune response to SARS-CoV-2. Samples were obtained from the ongoing ImmuneRACE study (first 160 participants) and from some 1,200 subjects provided by 6 global collaborators. Sample metadata almost always included a de-identified subject ID, COVID-19 status, age in years and sex. Where available, HLA class I and class II types were taken from metadata supplied by the sample provider and were not determined by assay-based typing. Points the paper makes about the study in general: The amount of clinical and demographic metadata varied by source and participant and was provided uncurated.

To note about this clone: Its antigen is unknown. Base qualities are not at hand, and no much larger clone is one base apart.

V was cut back by 6 bases and J by 5 bases, leaving a gap of 19 bases between them. Via the germline V gene, CDR1 is MDHEN and CDR2 SYDVKM. The CDR3 numbers 15 residues from cysteine through phenylalanine. Only CDR3 DNA is held: 45 bases, read in frame from base 1. TCRbeta CDR3 regions were amplified from genomic DNA using the immunoSEQ Assay, a bias-controlled multiplex PCR. As for the original processing: The number of nucleated cells in each sample was estimated by amplification of reference gene primers within the assay. Sequence reads were collapsed and filtered to measure the absolute abundance of every unique TCRbeta CDR3 rearrangement. For each sample, productive Simpson clonality was calculated as the square root of Simpson's diversity index across productive rearrangements. TCRdb retrieved this table from immuneACCESS and kept in-frame rearrangements only. Not all clones are present; in checked studies, unresolved V genes account for under half, and no reason is known for the remainder. From that table come the V and J calls and clone size; the DNA was used to work out D and trimming. In this sample the table shows about 66,000 clones, around 88% of which occur a single time. About 6.4% of the sample is taken by the ten largest.

Each collaborating institution followed its own protocols to collect whole blood in K2EDTA tubes. For TCRbeta analysis, collaborators shipped samples as frozen whole blood, isolated PBMCs, or DNA extracted from either of those sample types. The rearrangement combines TRBV28 with TRBJ1-2; 5 matching bases give a weak D call of TRBD1. The sequence derives from a woman aged 70-85 years with acute or convalescent COVID-19. Sequenced input: peripheral blood. The nucleotide sequence is given as TGTGCCAGCAGCACCGTTCACGGGCAGGGTTATGGCTACACCTTC. Translated, this is CASSTVHGQGYGYTF.